This T cell receptor (beta chain) was observed in a study of cytomegalovirus exposure and HLA in healthy donors. The V end lost 5 bases, the J end lost 8 bases, and 16 bases lay between the germline ends. The germline gives CDR1 MDHEN, CDR2 SYDVKM. This CDR3 is built from 15 residues. It was healthy bone marrow donors who served as donors. The PCR ran on 60 Vbeta and 13 Jbeta primers. Here immunoSEQ multiplex PCR was the method, and the copy in TCRdb shows in-frame clones only, minus some. The table includes 110,000 to 150,000 clones, around 78% detected once. Study results and caveats: Cytomegalovirus association was listed for approximately 150 TCR beta chains.

On this clone itself: Its antigen is still unknown.

This chain joins TRBV28 and TRBJ1-6; tentatively, D is TRBD1 (5 bases). This receptor was identified in a woman aged 18-35 years in good health and CMV-seropositive. Sequenced: PBMCs. Written as DNA, the CDR3 is TGTGCCAGCAGTCGTATACAGGTCAGGGATTCACCCCTCCACTTT. This codes for CASSRIQVRDSPLHF.